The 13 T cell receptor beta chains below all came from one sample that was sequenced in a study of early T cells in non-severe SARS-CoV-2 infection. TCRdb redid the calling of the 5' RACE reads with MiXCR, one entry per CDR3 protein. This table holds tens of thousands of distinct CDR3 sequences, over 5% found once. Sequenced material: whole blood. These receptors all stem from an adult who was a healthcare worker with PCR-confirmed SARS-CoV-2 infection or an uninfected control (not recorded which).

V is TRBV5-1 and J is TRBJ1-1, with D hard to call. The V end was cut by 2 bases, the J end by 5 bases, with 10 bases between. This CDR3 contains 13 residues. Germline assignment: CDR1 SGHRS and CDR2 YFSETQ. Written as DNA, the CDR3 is TGCGCCAGCAGCTTAATTTTAGGAACTGAAGCTTTCTTT. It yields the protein CASSLILGTEAFF.

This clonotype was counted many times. The CDR3 is CASSFGLAGQWETQYF. The CDR3 coding sequence is TGTGCCAGCAGCTTTGGACTAGCGGGACAGTGGGAGACCCAGTACTTC. The rearrangement joins TRBV11-2 to TRBJ2-5, with 12 bases that match TRBD2. Germline CDR1 is SGHAT and CDR2 is FQNNGV. This CDR3 has 16 amino acids. After removal of 3 bases from V and 5 bases from J, the junction contained 7 bases not matched to a gene. Full variable domain (rest looked up from reference TRBV11-2 and TRBJ2-5): EAGVAQSPRYKIIEKRQSVAFWCNPISGHATLYWYQQILGQGPKLLIQFQNNGVVDDSQLPKDRFSAERLKGVDSTLKIQPAKLEDSAVYLCASSFGLAGQWETQYFGPGTRLLVL.

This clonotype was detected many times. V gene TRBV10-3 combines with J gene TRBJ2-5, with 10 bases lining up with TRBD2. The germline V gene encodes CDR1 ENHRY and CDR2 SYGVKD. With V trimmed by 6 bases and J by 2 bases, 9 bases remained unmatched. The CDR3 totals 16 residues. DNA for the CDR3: TGTGCCATCAGCGGCCTAGCGGGAGCCCCACAAGAGACCCAGTACTTC. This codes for CAISGLAGAPQETQYF.

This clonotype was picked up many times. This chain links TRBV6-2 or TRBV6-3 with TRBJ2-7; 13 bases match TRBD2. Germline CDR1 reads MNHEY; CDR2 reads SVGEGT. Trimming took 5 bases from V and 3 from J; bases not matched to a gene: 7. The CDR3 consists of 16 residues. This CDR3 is CASSPWTSGSLYEQYF. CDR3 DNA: TGTGCCAGCAGTCCCTGGACTAGCGGGAGCCTCTACGAGCAGTACTTC.

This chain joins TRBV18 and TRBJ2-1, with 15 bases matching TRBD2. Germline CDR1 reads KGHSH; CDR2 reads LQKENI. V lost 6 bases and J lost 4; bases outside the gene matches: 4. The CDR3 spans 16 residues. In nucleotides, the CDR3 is TGTGCCAGCTCCCCCGGACTAGCGGGAGGGTACAATGAGCAGTTCTTC. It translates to CASSPGLAGGYNEQFF. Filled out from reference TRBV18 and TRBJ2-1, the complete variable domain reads NAGVMQNPRHLVRRRGQEARLRCSPMKGHSHVYWYRQLPEEGLKFMVYLQKENIIDESGMPKERFSAEFPKEGPSILRIQQVVRGDSAAYFCASSPGLAGGYNEQFFGPGTRLTVL.

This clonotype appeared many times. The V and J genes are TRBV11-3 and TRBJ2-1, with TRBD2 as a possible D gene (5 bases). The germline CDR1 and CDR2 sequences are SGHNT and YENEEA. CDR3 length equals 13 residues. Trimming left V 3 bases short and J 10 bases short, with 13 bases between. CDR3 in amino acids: CASSFEEGREQFF. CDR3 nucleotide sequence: TGTGCCAGCAGCTTTGAAGAGGGTAGGGAGCAGTTCTTC. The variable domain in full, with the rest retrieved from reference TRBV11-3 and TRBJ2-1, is EAGVVQSPRYKIIEKKQPVAFWCNPISGHNTLYWYLQNLGQGPELLIRYENEEAVDDSQLPKDRFSAERLKGVDSTLKIQPAELGDSAVYLCASSFEEGREQFFGPGTRLTVL.

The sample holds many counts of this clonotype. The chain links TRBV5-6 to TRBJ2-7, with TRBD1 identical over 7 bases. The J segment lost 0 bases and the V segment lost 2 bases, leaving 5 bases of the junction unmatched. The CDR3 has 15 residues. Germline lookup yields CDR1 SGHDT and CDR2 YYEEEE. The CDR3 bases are TGTGCCAGCAGCTTCGGACAGGTAATCTCCTACGAGCAGTACTTC. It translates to CASSFGQVISYEQYF.

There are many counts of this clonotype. Here the CDR3 DNA reads TGCGCCAGCAGCTTTCCATCGACTAGCGGGGGCCCAGATACGCAGTATTTT. Its protein is CASSFPSTSGGPDTQYF. This sequence joins TRBV5-1 and TRBJ2-3; 12 bases agree with TRBD2. The V and J ends lost 2 bases and 4 bases, in that order; junction bases with no gene match: 8. The CDR3 is 17 amino acids. Germline V lookup: CDR1 SGHRS, CDR2 YFSETQ.

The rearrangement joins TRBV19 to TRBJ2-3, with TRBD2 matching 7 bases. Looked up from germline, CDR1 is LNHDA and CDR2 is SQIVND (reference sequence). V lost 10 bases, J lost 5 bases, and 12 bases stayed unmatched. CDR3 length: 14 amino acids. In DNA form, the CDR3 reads TGTGCCACCAAACTAGCGACCGCCGTAGATACGCAGTATTTT. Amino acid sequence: CATKLATAVDTQYF.

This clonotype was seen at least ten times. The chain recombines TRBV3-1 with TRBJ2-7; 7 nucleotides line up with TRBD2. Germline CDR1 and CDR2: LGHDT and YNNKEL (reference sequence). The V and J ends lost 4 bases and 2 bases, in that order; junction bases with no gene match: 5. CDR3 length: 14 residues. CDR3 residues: CASSRGTIPYEQYF. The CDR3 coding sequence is TGTGCCAGCAGCCGGGGGACTATTCCCTACGAGCAGTACTTC.

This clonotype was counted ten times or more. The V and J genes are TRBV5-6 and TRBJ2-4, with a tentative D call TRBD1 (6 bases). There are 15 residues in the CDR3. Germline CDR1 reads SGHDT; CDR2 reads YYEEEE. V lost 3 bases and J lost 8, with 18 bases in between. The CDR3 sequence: CASSSLQGRKDIQYF. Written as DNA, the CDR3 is TGTGCCAGCAGCTCCCTGCAGGGGCGCAAGGACATTCAGTACTTC. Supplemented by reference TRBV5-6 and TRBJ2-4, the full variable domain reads DAGVTQSPTHLIKTRGQQVTLRCSPKSGHDTVSWYQQALGQGPQFIFQYYEEEERQRGNFPDRFSGHQFPNYSSELNVNALLLGDSALYLCASSSLQGRKDIQYFGAGTRLSVL.

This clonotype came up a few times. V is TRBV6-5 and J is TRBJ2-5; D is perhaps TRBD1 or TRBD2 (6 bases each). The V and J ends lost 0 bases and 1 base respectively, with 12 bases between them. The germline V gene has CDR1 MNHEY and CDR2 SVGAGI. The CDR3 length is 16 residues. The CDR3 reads CASSYSPGAPQETQYF. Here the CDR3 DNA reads TGTGCCAGCAGTTACTCCCCGGGGGCCCCCCAAGAGACCCAGTACTTC.

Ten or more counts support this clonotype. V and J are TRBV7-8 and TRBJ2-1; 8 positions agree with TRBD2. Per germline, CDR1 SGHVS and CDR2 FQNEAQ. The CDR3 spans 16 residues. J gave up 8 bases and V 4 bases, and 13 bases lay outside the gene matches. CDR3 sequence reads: CASSSGRLAGLDEQFF. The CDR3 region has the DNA TGTGCCAGCAGCTCGGGCCGGCTAGCGGGTTTGGATGAGCAGTTCTTC.